The 6 T cell receptor beta chains presented below share a single source sample, sequenced in a study of T cells after yellow fever vaccination. MiXCR, applied by TCRdb to the 5' RACE reads, yields one record per CDR3 protein. Here the sample spans approximately 330,000 distinct CDR3 sequences, around an eighth being singletons. The sample consisted of CD4+ T cells sorted from PBMCs, taken 15 days after the yellow fever booster vaccination. Every receptor here comes from a man between 18 and 35 years old who received the YFV17D yellow fever vaccine.

The rearrangement joins TRBV3-1 to TRBJ1-2, with 11 bases identical to TRBD1. Germline-derived CDR1 and CDR2 are LGHDT and YNNKEL (reference sequence). With 2 bases clipped from V and 6 bases from J, the junction kept 11 bases outside the gene matches. The CDR3 covers 17 residues. Here the CDR3 DNA reads TGTGCCAGCAGCCAATTCCGGACAGGGGGCTTCCTTAATGGCTACACCTTC. Protein: CASSQFRTGGFLNGYTF.

The sample holds a few counts of this clonotype. The chain uses TRBV10-3 and TRBJ1-1, with TRBD1 as a possible D gene (5 bases). Germline V gene lookup returns CDR1 ENHRY and CDR2 SYGVKD. This CDR3 region has 15 residues. V lost 0 bases, J lost 4 bases, and 12 bases lay in between. The CDR3 is CAISESGGLGTEAFF. DNA for the CDR3: TGTGCCATCAGTGAGTCGGGGGGGTTGGGCACTGAAGCTTTCTTT.

The chain recombines TRBV4-2 with TRBJ2-1, with D perhaps TRBD2 (5 bases). The germline CDR1 and CDR2 sequences are LGHNA and YNFKEQ. V was trimmed by 1 base and J by 6 bases, leaving 16 bases between them. There are 16 residues in the CDR3. CDR3 sequence reads: CASSQVKAGPLNEQFF. CDR3 DNA sequence: TGTGCCAGCAGCCAAGTCAAGGCGGGTCCCCTCAATGAGCAGTTCTTC.

This chain joins TRBV6-1 and TRBJ1-2, with D perhaps TRBD1 (6 bases). V was trimmed by 6 bases and J by 4 bases, leaving 12 bases between them. The germline V gene encodes CDR1 MNHNS and CDR2 SASEGT. The CDR3 sequence is 13 residues long. The CDR3 region has the DNA TGTGCCAGCAGAAGACAGGAGCCCTATGGCTACACCTTC. This codes for CASRRQEPYGYTF.

The chain joins TRBV29-1 to TRBJ1-3, with a weak D call TRBD1 (5 bases). The V end was cut by 0 bases, the J end by 0 bases, with 21 bases between. Germline lookup yields CDR1 SQVTM and CDR2 ANQGSEA. The CDR3 has 19 amino acids. The CDR3 region has the DNA TGCAGCGTTGAAGATCGTCTCGGGTCACTCGGGGGCTCTGGAAACACCATATATTTT. Residues: CSVEDRLGSLGGSGNTIYF.

This clonotype was found a few times. The CDR3 DNA sequence: TGCGCCAGCAGCTCCGACCGAACCGAGCAGTACTTC. It encodes CASSSDRTEQYF. The chain has TRBV5-1 and TRBJ2-7; D ambiguous. The CDR3 consists of 12 residues. V was pared by 3 bases and J by 6 bases, with 10 bases between. Germline V lookup: CDR1 SGHRS, CDR2 YFSETQ.